Listed below are T cell receptor beta chains from one sample, sequenced in a study of T cell responses to AZD1222 COVID-19 vaccine. Only in-frame clones appear in the TCRdb table, and some are missing; sequencing was by immunoSEQ multiplex PCR. The table includes about 160,000 clones, roughly 94% detected once. Sequenced here: peripheral blood, sampled on day 0 of AZD1222 vaccination. The receptors originated from an adult in good health. Both conserved end residues are part of each CDR3. D genes are given only for firm matches. Some rows have no size entry. The others give once, few or many, or a class for an expanded clone.

TRBJ1-5,-,-,TRBV7-2,CASSTTLGGNQPQHF,TGTGCCAGCAGTACCACCCTGGGGGGCAATCAGCCCCAGCATTTT
TRBJ2-1,-,-,TRBV19,CASSIASYNEQFF,TGTGCCAGTAGTATTGCCAGCTACAATGAGCAGTTCTTC
TRBJ1-1,-,-,TRBV29-1,CSVVFSNTEAFF,TGCAGCGTTGTTTTCTCAAACACTGAAGCTTTCTTT
TRBJ1-6,-,-,TRBV5-4,CASSLEDRSFSPLHF,TGTGCCAGCAGCTTGGAAGACAGGAGTTTTTCACCCCTCCACTTT
TRBJ1-6,-,-,TRBV19,CASSTGTSHSPLHF,TGTGCCAGTAGTACTGGGACCTCCCATTCACCCCTCCACTTT
TRBJ1-1,-,-,TRBV4-2,CASSQSQATEAFF,TGTGCCAGCAGCCAATCCCAAGCCACTGAAGCTTTCTTT
TRBJ1-2,-,-,TRBV29-1,CSVAYGISNYGYTF,TGCAGCGTCGCTTACGGAATTTCTAACTATGGCTACACCTTC
TRBJ2-2,once,-,TRBV3-1/TRBV3-2,CASSLTGIATGVPLGELFF,TGTGCCAGCAGCCTAACAGGGATTGCAACGGGAGTACCTCTCGGGGAGCTGTTTTTT
TRBJ1-4,-,-,TRBV27,CASSLREREKLFF,TGTGCCAGCAGTTTACGGGAAAGGGAAAAACTGTTTTTT
TRBJ1-1,-,-,TRBV5-1,CASSLQGTEAFF,TGCGCCAGCAGCTTACAGGGCACTGAAGCTTTCTTT
TRBJ1-5,-,-,TRBV18,CASSPGVNQPQHF,TGTGCCAGCTCACCGGGCGTTAATCAGCCCCAGCATTTT
TRBJ1-2,-,TRBD1,TRBV2,CASSTGQGPYGYTF,TGTGCCAGCAGTACGGGACAGGGACCCTATGGCTACACCTTC
TRBJ2-1,-,-,TRBV11-1,CASSTNYNEQFF,TGTGCCAGCAGCACTAATTACAATGAGCAGTTCTTC
TRBJ1-2,once,-,TRBV28,CASSRKLQGNYGYTF,TGTGCCAGCAGCCGAAAGCTTCAGGGAAACTATGGCTACACCTTC
TRBJ2-5,-,-,TRBV6-5,CASSPLSGETQYF,TGTGCCAGCAGCCCACTATCCGGAGAGACCCAGTACTTC
TRBJ1-5,-,TRBD1,TRBV3-1/TRBV3-2,CASSLGTGGQPQHF,TGTGCCAGCAGCCTCGGGACAGGGGGTCAGCCCCAGCATTTT
TRBJ1-2,-,-,TRBV4-2,CASSQGWGENYGYTF,TGTGCCAGCAGCCAAGGTTGGGGGGAAAACTATGGCTACACCTTC
TRBJ1-5,-,-,TRBV5-5,CASSLGYSNQPQHF,TGTGCCAGCAGCTTGGGGTATAGCAATCAGCCCCAGCATTTT
TRBJ2-1,-,TRBD1,TRBV5-1,CASRQGRIPQGSNNEQFF,TGCGCCAGCAGACAGGGGCGGATCCCACAAGGAAGTAACAATGAGCAGTTCTTC
TRBJ1-5,-,-,TRBV28,CASSFLQGKHQPQHF,TGTGCCAGCAGTTTCCTGCAGGGCAAGCATCAGCCCCAGCATTTT
TRBJ1-4,-,TRBD1,TRBV27,CASSPSLQGSPLNEKLFF,TGTGCCAGCAGTCCCTCATTACAGGGGTCTCCACTCAATGAAAAACTGTTTTTT
TRBJ1-4,once,-,TRBV2,CASSEPGATNEKLFF,TGTGCCAGCAGTGAACCGGGGGCGACTAATGAAAAACTGTTTTTT
TRBJ1-4,once,TRBD1,TRBV7-8,CASSLGGMDEKLFF,TGTGCCAGCAGCCTAGGGGGCATGGATGAAAAACTGTTTTTT
TRBJ1-6,-,TRBD1,TRBV27,CAIDGRGPNSPLHF,TGTGCCATCGACGGGAGGGGGCCTAATTCACCCCTCCACTTT
TRBJ1-2,-,TRBD1,TRBV6-5,CASSYLAGGHGYTF,TGTGCCAGCAGTTACTTGGCAGGGGGGCATGGCTACACCTTC